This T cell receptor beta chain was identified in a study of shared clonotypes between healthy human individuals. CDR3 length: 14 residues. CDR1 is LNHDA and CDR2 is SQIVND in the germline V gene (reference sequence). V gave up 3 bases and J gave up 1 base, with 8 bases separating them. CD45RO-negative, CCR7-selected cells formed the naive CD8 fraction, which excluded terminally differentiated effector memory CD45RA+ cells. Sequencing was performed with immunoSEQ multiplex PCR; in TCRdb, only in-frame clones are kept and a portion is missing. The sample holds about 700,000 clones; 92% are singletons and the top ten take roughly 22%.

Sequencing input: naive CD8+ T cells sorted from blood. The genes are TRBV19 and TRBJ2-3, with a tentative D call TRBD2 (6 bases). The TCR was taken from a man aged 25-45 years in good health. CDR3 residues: CASSMEGGTDTQYF. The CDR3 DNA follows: TGTGCCAGTAGTATGGAGGGCGGCACAGATACGCAGTATTTT. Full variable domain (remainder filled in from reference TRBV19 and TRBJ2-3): DGGITQSPKYLFRKEGQNVTLSCEQNLNHDAMYWYRQDPGQGLRLIYYSQIVNDFQKGDIAEGYSVSREKKESFPLTVTSAQKNPTAFYLCASSMEGGTDTQYFGPGTRLTVL.